This T cell receptor (beta chain) was retrieved from a study of T cells in localized non-small cell lung cancer. Whole-study results and caveats: Compared with tumor, uninvolved adjacent lung displayed greater T cell clonality, ranking highest overall. Sequencing, confined to only one tumor region, leaves heterogeneity possible. For the top 100 tumor clones, a median about 50 also appeared in adjacent lung. Among blood samples, higher T cell density accompanied longer overall survival.

The assay was immunoSEQ multiplex PCR, and TCRdb's table has in-frame clones only and misses some. Of tens of thousands of clones listed, around 85% are singletons. V lost 5 bases and J lost 4, with 4 bases in between. Germline lookup yields CDR1 SEHNR and CDR2 FQNEAQ (reference sequence). The CDR3 extends over 11 amino acids. This clone is a singleton in its sample. Its antigen is not known. The rearrangement links TRBV7-9 to TRBJ2-3; D remains unclear. This receptor was taken from an older female donor with stage I lung adenocarcinoma. This material consisted of peripheral blood, taken before any cancer treatment. CDR3 bases: TGTGCCAGCAGCCACCCAGATACGCAGTATTTT. As protein: CASSHPDTQYF.